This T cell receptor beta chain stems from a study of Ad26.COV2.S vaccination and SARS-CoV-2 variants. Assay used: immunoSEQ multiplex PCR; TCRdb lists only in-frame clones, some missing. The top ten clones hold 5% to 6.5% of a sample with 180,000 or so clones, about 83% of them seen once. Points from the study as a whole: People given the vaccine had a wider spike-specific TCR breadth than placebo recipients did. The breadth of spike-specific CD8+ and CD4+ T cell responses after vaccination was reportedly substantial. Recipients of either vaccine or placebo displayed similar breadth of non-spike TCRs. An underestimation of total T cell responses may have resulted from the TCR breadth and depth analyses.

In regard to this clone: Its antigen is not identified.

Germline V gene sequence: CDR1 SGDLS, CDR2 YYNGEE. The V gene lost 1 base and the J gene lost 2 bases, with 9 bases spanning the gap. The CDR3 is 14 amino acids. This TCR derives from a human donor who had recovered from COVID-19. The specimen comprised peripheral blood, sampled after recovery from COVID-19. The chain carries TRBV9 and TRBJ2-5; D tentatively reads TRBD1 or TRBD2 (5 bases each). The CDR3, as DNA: TGTGCCAGCAGCGTATATGGGGGACAAGAGACCCAGTACTTC. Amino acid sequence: CASSVYGGQETQYF.